This T cell receptor (beta chain) is drawn from a study of molecular identifiers for immune sequencing clone quantification. About the study: Naive CD8 cell RNA, from 20,000 or 100,000 cells, was split five ways in replicates, with four sequenced. Study findings and constraints: In a background of around 1 million naive cells, spiked Jurkat TCR RNA from one cell was reportedly detectable.

CDR3 length equals 15 residues. Trimming left V 2 bases short and J 2 bases short, with 15 bases between. Germline CDR1 is GTSNPN and CDR2 is SVGIG (reference sequence). Comment on this clonotype: What it binds is not known.

When naive CD8 T cells were sorted, they were gated as CD8+CD4-CCR7+CD45RA+. TCRdb called the PCR reads again in MiXCR, with one record for every CDR3 protein. The sample lists about half a million distinct CDR3 sequences, about a quarter occurring once. The clonotype was recovered from a human donor in good health. Some libraries in this study had Jurkat cell RNA spiked in. Sequenced material: naive CD8+ T cells from blood, with Jurkat cell RNA spiked in. Subset meaning: FACS-sorted CD8+CD4-CCR7+CD45RA+ naive T cells. The V gene is TRBV30, the J gene TRBJ2-5; D may be TRBD1 (5 bases). CDR3 in DNA: TGTGCCTGGAGTCCTGGACATTCGAAACAAGAGACCCAGTACTTC. Translation gives CAWSPGHSKQETQYF.